This T cell receptor beta chain was captured by sequencing in a study of chemoradiotherapy in HPV16-positive cancers. Background on the study: Candidate HPV-specific clones and shared TCR motifs came from a couple of HPV16-positive patients. Findings of the study overall: Only a couple of HPV16-positive patients supplied the functional HPV-specificity definition. For HPV16-positive patients, expanding HPV-responsive T cells associated with longer recurrence-free survival.

For this clone: Its antigen is still unknown.

Trimming cost V 2 bases and J 0 bases, with 8 bases left between them. The germline V gene encodes CDR1 MNHEY and CDR2 SMNVEV (reference sequence). There are 14 residues in the CDR3. Profiled with immunoSEQ multiplex PCR; TCRdb holds only in-frame clones, not every one. This sample has under 50,000 clones, with 76% found just once. The TCR comes from a human donor with HPV-associated anogenital cancer. Sample: blood, taken from a patient who underwent chemoradiotherapy. The rearrangement joins TRBV27 to TRBJ2-7; D is unresolved. CDR3 loop: CASSLNPSSYEQYF. CDR3 sequence (DNA): TGTGCCAGCAGTTTAAATCCCAGCTCCTACGAGCAGTACTTC.